This T cell receptor beta chain appears in the sequencing data of a study of T cell responses to AZD1222 COVID-19 vaccine. Produced via immunoSEQ multiplex PCR; TCRdb's table is partial and in-frame only. The profile shows fewer than 85,000 clones, approximately 88% of them singletons. Trimming shortened V by 5 bases and J by 12 bases, and 23 bases separated the two germline ends. CDR3 size: 15 residues. From germline, CDR1 is MDHEN and CDR2 SYDVKM. The sequencing here drew on peripheral blood, taken on day 0 of AZD1222 vaccination. The chain employs TRBV28 and TRBJ2-1; the D gene is possibly TRBD2 (10 bases). This sequence originates from an adult in good health. The CDR3 nucleotides read TGTGCCAGCAGTCCCCCGGGACTAGCGACAGGGGGGCAGTTCTTC. This translates into CASSPPGLATGGQFF.